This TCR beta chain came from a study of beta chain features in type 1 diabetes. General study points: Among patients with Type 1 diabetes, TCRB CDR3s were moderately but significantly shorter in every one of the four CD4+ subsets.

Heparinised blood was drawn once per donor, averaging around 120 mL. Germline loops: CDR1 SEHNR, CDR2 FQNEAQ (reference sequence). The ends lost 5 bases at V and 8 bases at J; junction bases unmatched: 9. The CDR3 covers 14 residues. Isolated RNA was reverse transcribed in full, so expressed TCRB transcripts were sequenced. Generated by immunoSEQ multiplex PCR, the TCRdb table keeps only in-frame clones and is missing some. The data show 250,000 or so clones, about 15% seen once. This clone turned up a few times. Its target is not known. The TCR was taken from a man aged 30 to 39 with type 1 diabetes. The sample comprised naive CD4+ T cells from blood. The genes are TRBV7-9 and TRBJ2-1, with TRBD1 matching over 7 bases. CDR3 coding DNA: TGTGCCAGCAGCAAGGGACAGCTGGGGGATGAGCAGTTCTTC. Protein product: CASSKGQLGDEQFF.